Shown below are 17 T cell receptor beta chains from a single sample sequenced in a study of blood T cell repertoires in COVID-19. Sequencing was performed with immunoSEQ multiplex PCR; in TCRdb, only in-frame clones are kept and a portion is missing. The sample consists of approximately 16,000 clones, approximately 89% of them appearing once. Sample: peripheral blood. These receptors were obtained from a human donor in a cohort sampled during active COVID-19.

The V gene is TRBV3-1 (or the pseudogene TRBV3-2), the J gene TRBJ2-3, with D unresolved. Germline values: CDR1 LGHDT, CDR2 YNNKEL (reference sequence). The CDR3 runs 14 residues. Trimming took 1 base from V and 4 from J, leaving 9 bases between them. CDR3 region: CASSQGAPADTQYF. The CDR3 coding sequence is TGTGCCAGCAGCCAAGGCGCTCCTGCAGATACGCAGTATTTT.

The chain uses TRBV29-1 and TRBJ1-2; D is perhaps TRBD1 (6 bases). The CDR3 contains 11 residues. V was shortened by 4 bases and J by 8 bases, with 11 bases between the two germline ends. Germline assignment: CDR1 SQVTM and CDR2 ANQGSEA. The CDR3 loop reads CSVAGQKGYTF. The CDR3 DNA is TGCAGCGTTGCAGGACAGAAAGGCTACACCTTC.

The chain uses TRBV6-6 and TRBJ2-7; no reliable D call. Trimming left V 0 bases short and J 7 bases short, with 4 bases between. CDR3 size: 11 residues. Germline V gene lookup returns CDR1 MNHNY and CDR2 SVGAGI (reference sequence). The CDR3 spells CASSYSAEQYF. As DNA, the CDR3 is TGTGCCAGCAGTTACTCAGCTGAGCAGTACTTC.

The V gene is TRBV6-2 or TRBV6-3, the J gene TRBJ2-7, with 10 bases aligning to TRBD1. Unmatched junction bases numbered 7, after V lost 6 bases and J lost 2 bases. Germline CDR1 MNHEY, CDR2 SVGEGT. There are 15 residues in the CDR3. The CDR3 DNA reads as TGTGCCAGCAGATACCGGGGGACAGGGGCCTACGAGCAGTACTTC. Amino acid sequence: CASRYRGTGAYEQYF.

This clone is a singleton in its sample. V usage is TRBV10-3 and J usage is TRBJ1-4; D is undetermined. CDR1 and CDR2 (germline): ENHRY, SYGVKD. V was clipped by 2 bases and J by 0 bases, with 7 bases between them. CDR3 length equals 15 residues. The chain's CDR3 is CAISEDVATNEKLFF. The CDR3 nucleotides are TGTGCCATCAGTGAGGATGTAGCAACTAATGAAAAACTGTTTTTT.

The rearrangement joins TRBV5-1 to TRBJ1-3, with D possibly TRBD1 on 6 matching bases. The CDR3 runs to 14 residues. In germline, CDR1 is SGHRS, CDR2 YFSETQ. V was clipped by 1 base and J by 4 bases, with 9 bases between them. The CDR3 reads CASSLTGWGNTIYF. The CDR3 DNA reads TGCGCCAGCAGCTTGACAGGGTGGGGAAACACCATATATTTT.

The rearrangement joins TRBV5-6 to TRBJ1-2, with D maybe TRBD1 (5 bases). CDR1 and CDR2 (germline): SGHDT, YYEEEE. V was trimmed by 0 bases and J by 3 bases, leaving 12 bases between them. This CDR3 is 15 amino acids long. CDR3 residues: CASSLVGRDDYGYTF. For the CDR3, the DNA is TGTGCCAGCAGCTTGGTGGGCAGGGATGACTATGGCTACACCTTC.

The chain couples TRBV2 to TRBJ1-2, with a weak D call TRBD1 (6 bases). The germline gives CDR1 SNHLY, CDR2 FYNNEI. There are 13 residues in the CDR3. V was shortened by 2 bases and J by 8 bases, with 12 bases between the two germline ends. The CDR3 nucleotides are TGTGCCAGCAGTGAATGGCAGGGGTCGGGCTACACCTTC. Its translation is CASSEWQGSGYTF. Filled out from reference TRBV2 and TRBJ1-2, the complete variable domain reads EPEVTQTPSHQVTQMGQEVILRCVPISNHLYFYWYRQILGQKVEFLVSFYNNEISEKSEIFDDQFSVERPDGSNFTLKIRSTKLEDSAMYFCASSEWQGSGYTFGSGTRLTVV.

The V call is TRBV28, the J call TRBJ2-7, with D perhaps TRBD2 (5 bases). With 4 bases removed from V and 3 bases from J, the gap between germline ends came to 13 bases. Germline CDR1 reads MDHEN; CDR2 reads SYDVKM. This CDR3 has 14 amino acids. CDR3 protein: CASSSTGNLYEQYF. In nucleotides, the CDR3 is TGTGCCAGCAGTTCAACCGGGAATCTCTACGAGCAGTACTTC.

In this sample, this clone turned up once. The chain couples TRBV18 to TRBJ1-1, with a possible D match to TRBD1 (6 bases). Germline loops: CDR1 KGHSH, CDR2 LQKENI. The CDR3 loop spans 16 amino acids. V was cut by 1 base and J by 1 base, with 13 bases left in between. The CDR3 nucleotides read TGTGCCAGCTCACCACGCAGGGGATCAGGGAACACTGAAGCTTTCTTT. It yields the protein CASSPRRGSGNTEAFF.

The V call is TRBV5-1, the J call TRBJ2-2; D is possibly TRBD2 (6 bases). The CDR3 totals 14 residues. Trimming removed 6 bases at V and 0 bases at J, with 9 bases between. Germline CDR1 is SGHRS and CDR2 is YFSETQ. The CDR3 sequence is CASTEGTNTGELFF. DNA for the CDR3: TGCGCCAGCACGGAGGGGACGAACACCGGGGAGCTGTTTTTT.

CDR3 in DNA: TGTGCCAGCAGTCGACAGGGCCTTAGACTGTTTTTT. Translation: CASSRQGLRLFF. The chain joins TRBV28 to TRBJ1-4; 7 bases map to TRBD1. With V trimmed by 5 bases and J by 13 bases, 7 bases remained unmatched. The germline CDR1 and CDR2 sequences are MDHEN and SYDVKM. CDR3 length equals 12 residues.

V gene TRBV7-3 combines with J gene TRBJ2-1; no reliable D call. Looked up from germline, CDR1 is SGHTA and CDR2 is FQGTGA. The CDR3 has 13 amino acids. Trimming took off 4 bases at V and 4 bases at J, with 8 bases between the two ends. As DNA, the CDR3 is TGTGCCAGCAGCTCCCTCCCGTACAATGAGCAGTTCTTC. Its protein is CASSSLPYNEQFF.

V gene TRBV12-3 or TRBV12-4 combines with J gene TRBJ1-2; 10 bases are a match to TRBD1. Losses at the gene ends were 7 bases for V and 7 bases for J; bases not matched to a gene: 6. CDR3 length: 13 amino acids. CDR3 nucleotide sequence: TGTGCCAGCACCCAGGGACAGGGGTCTGGCTACACCTTC. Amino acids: CASTQGQGSGYTF.

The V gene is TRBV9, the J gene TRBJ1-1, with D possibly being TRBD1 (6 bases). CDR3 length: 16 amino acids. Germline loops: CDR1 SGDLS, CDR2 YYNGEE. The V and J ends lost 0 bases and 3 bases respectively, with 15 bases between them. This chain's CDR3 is CASSVAGAGADTEAFF. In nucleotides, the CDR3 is TGTGCCAGCAGCGTAGCGGGGGCGGGGGCGGACACTGAAGCTTTCTTT.

DNA for the CDR3: TGTGCCACCATAACAGGGGCGGAAGCTTTCTTT. Translated, it gives CATITGAEAFF. The chain carries TRBV28 and TRBJ1-1; 7 bases line up with TRBD1. The CDR3 totals 11 residues. From germline, CDR1 is MDHEN and CDR2 SYDVKM. V was clipped by 10 bases and J by 8 bases; unmatched bases: 7.

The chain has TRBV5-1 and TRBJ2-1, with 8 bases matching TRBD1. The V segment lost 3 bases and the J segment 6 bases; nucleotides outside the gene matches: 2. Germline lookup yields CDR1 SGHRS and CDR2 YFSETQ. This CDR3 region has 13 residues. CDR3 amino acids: CASSSGQGNEQFF. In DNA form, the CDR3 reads TGCGCCAGCAGCTCCGGACAGGGCAATGAGCAGTTCTTC.